The 7 T cell receptor beta chains given below trace back to one sample, sequenced in a study of vaccination effects on CD4 cells after COVID-19. Clones were read by immunoSEQ multiplex PCR, and TCRdb kept only the in-frame ones, dropping some. The profile shows 50,000 or so clones, over 50% of them singletons. The antigens these receptors bind are not known. Isolation of CD4+ T cells took place after about 10 days of culture. The sequenced sample was CD4+ T cells from PBMCs cultured without peptide, obtained before COVID-19 vaccination. These receptors all come from a human donor who received a COVID-19 vaccine.

The rearrangement uses TRBV2 and TRBJ1-6; TRBD1 is a possible D gene (5 bases). V lost 5 bases to trimming and J lost 6 bases, with 11 bases between them. The CDR3 spans 14 residues. Germline-derived CDR1 and CDR2 are SNHLY and FYNNEI. In nucleotides, the CDR3 is TGTGCCAGCAGTTTGGGACTTAGTAATTCACCCCTCCACTTT. The encoded protein is CASSLGLSNSPLHF. The full variable domain, completed using reference TRBV2 and TRBJ1-6, is EPEVTQTPSHQVTQMGQEVILRCVPISNHLYFYWYRQILGQKVEFLVSFYNNEISEKSEIFDDQFSVERPDGSNFTLKIRSTKLEDSAMYFCASSLGLSNSPLHFGNGTRLTVT.

This clone has at least ten counts. The rearrangement joins TRBV5-4 to TRBJ2-5, with TRBD2 matching over 7 bases. In germline, CDR1 is SGHNT, CDR2 YYREEE (reference sequence). This CDR3 contains 14 residues. The junction had 6 bases not matched to a gene; V was cut back by 2 bases and J by 5 bases. This CDR3 reads CASSLAGPPETQYF. The CDR3 region has the DNA TGTGCCAGCAGCTTAGCGGGACCCCCGGAGACCCAGTACTTC.

The chain carries TRBV7-6 and TRBJ2-1; 8 nucleotides align to TRBD2. The germline V gene encodes CDR1 SGHVS and CDR2 FNYEAQ. The CDR3 runs 16 residues. J was trimmed by 4 bases and V by 5 bases; bases with no gene match: 10. The CDR3 reads CASSPVPAGVYNEQFF. CDR3 coding DNA: TGTGCCAGCAGCCCTGTCCCAGCGGGGGTTTACAATGAGCAGTTCTTC.

The chain recombines TRBV12-5 with TRBJ1-1, with D uncertain. This CDR3 contains 14 residues. V lost 3 bases and J lost 3, with 11 bases in between. Germline values: CDR1 LGHNT, CDR2 FRNRAP. CDR3 amino acids: CASGFSGPDTEAFF. Here the CDR3 DNA reads TGTGCTAGTGGTTTTTCAGGCCCTGACACTGAAGCTTTCTTT.

This clone has a handful of counts. The chain carries TRBV28 and TRBJ1-5; D uncertain. CDR1 MDHEN and CDR2 SYDVKM come from the germline V gene. This CDR3 comprises 13 residues. Trimming removed 3 bases at V and 0 bases at J, with 3 bases between. Here the CDR3 reads CASSFNSNQPQHF. Here the CDR3 DNA reads TGTGCCAGCAGTTTCAATAGCAATCAGCCCCAGCATTTT.

The chain links TRBV7-2 to TRBJ2-2; D not certain. Germline-derived CDR1 and CDR2 are SGHTA and FQGNSA. V was trimmed by 5 bases and J by 1 base, leaving 14 bases between them. The CDR3 length is 16 residues. CDR3 sequence (DNA): TGTGCCAGCAGCCCTGGACGTACGTTGAACACCGGGGAGCTGTTTTTT. Translation gives CASSPGRTLNTGELFF.

The chain combines TRBV3-1 (or the pseudogene TRBV3-2) with TRBJ1-2; D is uncertain. This CDR3 is 14 amino acids long. Trimming stripped 0 bases from V and 7 bases from J, with 12 bases between. Germline V CDR1 and CDR2: LGHDT, YNNKEL (reference sequence). CDR3 DNA: TGTGCCAGCAGCCAAGACGCGCAGTCGGGTGGCTACACCTTC. Residues: CASSQDAQSGGYTF.